These 20 T cell receptor beta chains came from one sample sequenced in a study of monozygotic twins with inflammatory bowel disease. TCRdb re-called the 5' RACE reads and gives one entry per CDR3 protein, without DNA. The listing records 330,000 or so distinct CDR3 sequences. The sequenced sample consisted of blood. The source is a human donor with ulcerative colitis or Crohn's disease, or a healthy co-twin of an affected twin (not recorded which).

The genes are TRBV7-2 and TRBJ2-4; TCRdb gives TRBD2 as the D gene, but with no DNA this cannot be confirmed. This CDR3 comprises 11 residues. CDR1 is SGHTA, CDR2 FQGNSA, per germline. The CDR3 loop is CASSSGPSTYF. The variable domain in full, completed from reference TRBV7-2 and TRBJ2-4, reads GAGVSQSPSNKVTEKGKDVELRCDPISGHTALYWYRQSLGQGLEFLIYFQGNSAPDKSGLPSDRFSAERTGGSVSTLTIQRTQQEDSAVYLCASSSGPSTYFGAGTRLSVL.

The J gene is TRBJ2-5, the V gene TRBV5-6. The V gene's germline CDR1 is SGHDT and CDR2 YYEEEE. This CDR3 region has 15 residues. The CDR3 loop reads CASSLGGDSWETQYF.

This chain links TRBV18 with TRBJ2-2. The germline CDR1 and CDR2 sequences are KGHSH and LQKENI. CDR3 length equals 14 residues. CDR3 protein: CASSLKPGPGELFF.

This sequence joins TRBV7-2 and TRBJ2-7. CDR1 and CDR2 (germline): SGHTA, FQGNSA. CDR3 length: 14 amino acids. This chain's CDR3 is CASSLVGTAYEQYF.

The gene calls are TRBV5-4 and TRBJ2-7; with no DNA, the TCRdb D assignment of TRBD1 cannot be verified. The CDR3 has 14 amino acids. The germline gives CDR1 SGHNT, CDR2 YYREEE (reference sequence). The CDR3 sequence is CASSPGPKSYEQYF.

The V call is TRBV6-5, the J call TRBJ1-2; checking the TCRdb D call of TRBD1 is not possible without DNA. The germline V gene has CDR1 MNHEY and CDR2 SVGAGI. There are 15 residues in the CDR3. The CDR3 reads CASSYLQGTNYGYTF.

This chain connects TRBV18 to TRBJ1-5. CDR3 size: 13 residues. CDR1 is KGHSH and CDR2 is LQKENI in the germline V gene. CDR3 residues: CASSPDGNQPQHF.

The gene calls are TRBV7-2 and TRBJ2-2. This CDR3 has 13 residues. Germline loops: CDR1 SGHTA, CDR2 FQGNSA. CDR3 amino acids: CASSLDWSGELFF.

The chain has TRBV11-2 and TRBJ2-7; TCRdb reports TRBD2, a call that lacks DNA to check it against. Germline values: CDR1 SGHAT, CDR2 FQNNGV. The CDR3 length is 17 residues. CDR3 sequence reads: CASSLGALVRENYEQYF.

CDR3 loop: CASSLGDRNYGYTF. The J gene is TRBJ1-2, the V gene TRBV5-1; TCRdb outputs TRBD1, but without DNA this stays unchecked. CDR3 length: 14 residues. Germline CDR1 is SGHRS and CDR2 is YFSETQ. The complete variable domain, with remaining parts taken from reference TRBV5-1 and TRBJ1-2, reads KAGVTQTPRYLIKTRGQQVTLSCSPISGHRSVSWYQQTPGQGLQFLFEYFSETQRNKGNFPGRFSGRQFSNSRSEMNVSTLELGDSALYLCASSLGDRNYGYTFGSGTRLTVV.

This chain links TRBV5-1 with TRBJ2-2. The CDR3 is made up of 14 amino acids. Germline lookup yields CDR1 SGHRS and CDR2 YFSETQ. CDR3 loop: CASSLGEQTGELFF.

The rearrangement joins TRBV5-1 to TRBJ2-3; lacking DNA, the TRBD2 call made by TCRdb goes unchecked. CDR3 size: 17 residues. Germline lookup yields CDR1 SGHRS and CDR2 YFSETQ. Here the CDR3 reads CASSLTSGKIGTDTQYF.

J is TRBJ1-5 and V is TRBV19. The CDR3 contains 13 residues. Germline V gene data show CDR1 as LNHDA and CDR2 as SQIVND (reference sequence). The CDR3 sequence: CASSIMVYQPQHF.

The rearrangement links TRBV27 to TRBJ2-5; the TRBD1 assignment by TCRdb is unverifiable without DNA. CDR1 is MNHEY and CDR2 is SMNVEV in the germline V gene (reference sequence). The CDR3 covers 15 residues. The CDR3 sequence: CASSPYRQGSETQYF.

The V call is TRBV20-1, the J call TRBJ2-1; TCRdb indicates TRBD2, and absent DNA this call remains unverified. The CDR3 spans 12 residues. The germline CDR1 and CDR2 sequences are DFQATT and SNEGSKA (reference sequence). The CDR3 spells CSARGPANEQFF.

The chain carries TRBV5-5 and TRBJ1-5; TCRdb's D call, TRBD1, is unchecked because there is no DNA. CDR1 is SGHKS and CDR2 is YYEKEE in the germline V gene (reference sequence). The CDR3 is 15 residues long. CDR3 sequence: CASSITGDRNQPQHF. The entire variable domain, with the rest obtained from reference TRBV5-5 and TRBJ1-5, is as follows: DAGVTQSPTHLIKTRGQQVTLRCSPISGHKSVSWYQQVLGQGPQFIFQYYEKEERGRGNFPDRFSARQFPNYSSELNVNALLLGDSALYLCASSITGDRNQPQHFGDGTRLSIL.

The chain couples TRBV12-3 or TRBV12-4 to TRBJ2-6; TCRdb's assignment of TRBD2 cannot be checked, as there is no DNA. The CDR3 has 20 amino acids. The CDR3 region is CASSPGSRKRGYSGANVLTF.

V gene TRBV25-1 combines with J gene TRBJ2-4. Per the germline V gene, CDR1 is MGHDK and CDR2 is SYGVNS. This CDR3 contains 14 residues. The CDR3 protein is CASSELVAENIQYF.

This chain links TRBV10-3 with TRBJ1-5; TCRdb's D gene call, TRBD1, goes unchecked for lack of DNA. There are 14 residues in the CDR3. CDR1 and CDR2 from the germline V gene are ENHRY and SYGVKD. The CDR3 loop is CAIRSDRGNQPQHF.

The chain couples TRBV20-1 to TRBJ2-4; the D call of TRBD1 rests on TCRdb alone, since no DNA is present to check it. This CDR3 contains 18 residues. In germline, CDR1 is DFQATT, CDR2 SNEGSKA (reference sequence). The CDR3 region is CSASSGQGGQGAKNIQYF.